A selection of T cell receptor beta chains follows, all from one sample in a study of early T cells in non-severe SARS-CoV-2 infection. In TCRdb, the 5' RACE reads were re-called with MiXCR into one record per CDR3 protein. The table lists some 120,000 distinct CDR3 sequences, approximately 15% of them singletons. The specimen was whole blood. Receptor source: an adult who was a healthcare worker with PCR-confirmed SARS-CoV-2 infection or an uninfected control (not recorded which). Each CDR3 is given with its conserved first and last residue. A D gene is named only where the DNA matches it firmly. Only part of the rows carry a size: once, few, many, or a class if the clone is expanded.

D gene: -; V gene: TRBV20-1; clone size: few; J gene: TRBJ1-1; CDR3 DNA: TGCAGCGCTAGATTCGGGACCAACACTGAAGCTTTCTTT; CDR3 protein: CSARFGTNTEAFF
D gene: -; V gene: TRBV3-1; clone size: few; J gene: TRBJ1-4; CDR3 DNA: TGTGCCAGCAGCCAAGAGGACTCGAGGGAAAAACTGTTTTTT; CDR3 protein: CASSQEDSREKLFF
D gene: -; V gene: TRBV29-1; clone size: -; J gene: TRBJ1-4; CDR3 DNA: TGCAGCCCCGCCCCCGGGGAAAAACTGTTTTTT; CDR3 protein: CSPAPGEKLFF
D gene: -; V gene: TRBV12-3/TRBV12-4; clone size: -; J gene: TRBJ1-6; CDR3 DNA: TGTGCCAGCAGTGCCCAATACCTTGCGGCCCTCCACTTT; CDR3 protein: CASSAQYLAALHF
D gene: -; V gene: TRBV30; clone size: -; J gene: TRBJ1-5; CDR3 DNA: TGTGCCTGGACCCACGGGGGAGGGCAGCCCCAGCATTTT; CDR3 protein: CAWTHGGGQPQHF
D gene: -; V gene: TRBV3-1; clone size: many; J gene: TRBJ2-1; CDR3 DNA: TGTGCCAGCAGCCTTACACAGGGTCAAAGCTCCTACAATGAGCAGTTCTTC; CDR3 protein: CASSLTQGQSSYNEQFF
D gene: -; V gene: TRBV3-1; clone size: -; J gene: TRBJ2-4; CDR3 DNA: TGTGCCAGCAGCCAAGCGGGGGAATTTAAGAACATTCAGTACTTC; CDR3 protein: CASSQAGEFKNIQYF
D gene: TRBD1; V gene: TRBV7-8; clone size: many; J gene: TRBJ1-1; CDR3 DNA: TGTGCCAGCAGCCGAAACAGGGGTGACACTGAAGCTTTCTTT; CDR3 protein: CASSRNRGDTEAFF
D gene: -; V gene: TRBV5-1; clone size: few; J gene: TRBJ1-1; CDR3 DNA: TGCGCCAGCAGCTTCTTAGACAACACTGAAGCTTTCTTT; CDR3 protein: CASSFLDNTEAFF
D gene: -; V gene: TRBV6-1; clone size: -; J gene: TRBJ2-5; CDR3 DNA: TGTGCCAGCAGTGAGGCGGCAGGGGGGTACCAAGAGACCCAGTACTTC; CDR3 protein: CASSEAAGGYQETQYF
D gene: TRBD1; V gene: TRBV29-1; clone size: -; J gene: TRBJ1-1; CDR3 DNA: TGCAGCGTTGACTCACAGGGGACTATGAACACTGAAGCTTTCTTT; CDR3 protein: CSVDSQGTMNTEAFF
D gene: -; V gene: TRBV30; clone size: many; J gene: TRBJ1-3; CDR3 DNA: TGTGCCTGGGACCCATCCAGTGGAAACACCATATATTTT; CDR3 protein: CAWDPSSGNTIYF
D gene: -; V gene: TRBV24-1; clone size: few; J gene: TRBJ2-3; CDR3 DNA: TGTGCCACCAGTGATCCAGGGAATGATACGCAGTATTTT; CDR3 protein: CATSDPGNDTQYF
D gene: -; V gene: TRBV12-3/TRBV12-4; clone size: -; J gene: TRBJ2-5; CDR3 DNA: TGTGCCAGCAGTGTCAATGACCAAGAGACCCAGTACTTC; CDR3 protein: CASSVNDQETQYF
D gene: -; V gene: TRBV2; clone size: -; J gene: TRBJ2-1; CDR3 DNA: TGTGCCAGCAGTGCGGATCAGTGGGTTGAGCAGTTCTTC; CDR3 protein: CASSADQWVEQFF
D gene: -; V gene: TRBV18; clone size: few; J gene: TRBJ1-1; CDR3 DNA: TGTGCCAGCTCAAGATTTTGGGGGACTGACACTGAAGCTTTCTTT; CDR3 protein: CASSRFWGTDTEAFF
D gene: -; V gene: TRBV7-9; clone size: -; J gene: TRBJ1-1; CDR3 DNA: TGTGCCAGCAGCGCTGACTCCTTAACGTTCGGCACTGAAGCTTTCTTT; CDR3 protein: CASSADSLTFGTEAFF
D gene: -; V gene: TRBV4-1; clone size: -; J gene: TRBJ2-3; CDR3 DNA: TGCGCCAGCAGCCGACAACTAGTGCGCACAGATACGCAGTATTTT; CDR3 protein: CASSRQLVRTDTQYF
D gene: TRBD1; V gene: TRBV7-8; clone size: many; J gene: TRBJ1-5; CDR3 DNA: TGTGCCAGCAGCTTAGCGGGGACAGGGGATCAGCCCCAGCATTTT; CDR3 protein: CASSLAGTGDQPQHF
D gene: -; V gene: TRBV12-3/TRBV12-4; clone size: few; J gene: TRBJ1-1; CDR3 DNA: TGTGCCAGCGGCGCGCTCAACAGGCTTCCCGCTGAAGCTTTCTTT; CDR3 protein: CASGALNRLPAEAFF
D gene: -; V gene: TRBV7-6; clone size: few; J gene: TRBJ2-1; CDR3 DNA: TGTGCCAGCAGCTTCCTAGGTGGGACGGGGGAACACAATGAGCAGTTCTTC; CDR3 protein: CASSFLGGTGEHNEQFF
D gene: -; V gene: TRBV18; clone size: few; J gene: TRBJ2-5; CDR3 DNA: TGTGCCAGCTCACCGCGGGGAGAAGGGACCCAGTACTTC; CDR3 protein: CASSPRGEGTQYF
D gene: -; V gene: TRBV10-3; clone size: -; J gene: TRBJ1-2; CDR3 DNA: TGTGCCATCAGTGGAGAGACAGACTATGGCTACACCTTC; CDR3 protein: CAISGETDYGYTF
D gene: TRBD2; V gene: TRBV10-3; clone size: few; J gene: TRBJ2-3; CDR3 DNA: TGTGCCATCAGTGGGACTAGCGCGTCTGATACGCAGTATTTT; CDR3 protein: CAISGTSASDTQYF
D gene: -; V gene: TRBV7-9; clone size: few; J gene: TRBJ2-5; CDR3 DNA: TGTGCCAGCAGCTTACCCGGACTGTCAAAGACCCAGTACTTC; CDR3 protein: CASSLPGLSKTQYF
D gene: -; V gene: TRBV12-3/TRBV12-4; clone size: -; J gene: TRBJ1-1; CDR3 DNA: TGTGCCACCTCCCCTTCGCCCTGGATAGTCACTGAAGCTTTCTTT; CDR3 protein: CATSPSPWIVTEAFF
D gene: -; V gene: TRBV4-2; clone size: few; J gene: TRBJ1-1; CDR3 DNA: TGTGCCAGCAGCCAATTTGAGGGAGGGGACACTGAAGCTTTCTTT; CDR3 protein: CASSQFEGGDTEAFF
D gene: -; V gene: TRBV18; clone size: few; J gene: TRBJ2-1; CDR3 DNA: TGTGCCAGCTCTCCCAGAGCCGGAACTGAGCAGTTCTTC; CDR3 protein: CASSPRAGTEQFF
D gene: -; V gene: TRBV2; clone size: few; J gene: TRBJ1-5; CDR3 DNA: TGTGCCAGCAGTGTACAGGGTAGCGGCGGCAATCAGCCCCAGCATTTT; CDR3 protein: CASSVQGSGGNQPQHF
D gene: -; V gene: TRBV5-6; clone size: few; J gene: TRBJ2-1; CDR3 DNA: TGTGCCAGCAGCTTGGATTCGAGGCTAGATGAGCAGTTCTTC; CDR3 protein: CASSLDSRLDEQFF
D gene: -; V gene: TRBV29-1; clone size: few; J gene: TRBJ1-2; CDR3 DNA: TGCAGCGTTGAAACGCCAAACTATGGCTACACCTTC; CDR3 protein: CSVETPNYGYTF
D gene: -; V gene: TRBV4-1; clone size: -; J gene: TRBJ1-6; CDR3 DNA: TGCGCCAGCAGCCTCGACAGGCTGAATAATTCACCCCTCCACTTT; CDR3 protein: CASSLDRLNNSPLHF
D gene: -; V gene: TRBV7-9; clone size: few; J gene: TRBJ2-6; CDR3 DNA: TGTGCCAGCAGCTCCTGGGCCAGTCGGGGGCCCGTTTCTGGGGCCAACGTCCTGACTTTC; CDR3 protein: CASSSWASRGPVSGANVLTF
D gene: -; V gene: TRBV7-8; clone size: few; J gene: TRBJ2-6; CDR3 DNA: TGTGCCAGCAGCTTCGGACAGGGAGGGGTCGGGGCCAACGTCCTGACTTTC; CDR3 protein: CASSFGQGGVGANVLTF
D gene: -; V gene: TRBV3-1; clone size: -; J gene: TRBJ2-1; CDR3 DNA: TGTGCCAGCAGCCTCAACCACCCGGCGGGCTACAATGAGCAGTTCTTC; CDR3 protein: CASSLNHPAGYNEQFF
D gene: TRBD2; V gene: TRBV11-2; clone size: few; J gene: TRBJ2-5; CDR3 DNA: TGTGCCAGCAGCTTAGTTTTAGCGGGGGCTCAAGAGACCCAGTACTTC; CDR3 protein: CASSLVLAGAQETQYF
D gene: -; V gene: TRBV11-1; clone size: -; J gene: TRBJ2-2; CDR3 DNA: TGTGCCAGCAGCTTAGTGGGGGCCCACACCGGGGAGCTGTTTTTT; CDR3 protein: CASSLVGAHTGELFF
D gene: TRBD1; V gene: TRBV7-2; clone size: few; J gene: TRBJ1-5; CDR3 DNA: TGTGCCAGCAGCTTGGACAGGGGGTATCAGCCCCAGCATTTT; CDR3 protein: CASSLDRGYQPQHF
D gene: -; V gene: TRBV9; clone size: few; J gene: TRBJ1-3; CDR3 DNA: TGTGCCAGCAGCGCGGGTCACCTAACAGACACCATATATTTT; CDR3 protein: CASSAGHLTDTIYF
D gene: -; V gene: TRBV5-6; clone size: few; J gene: TRBJ2-7; CDR3 DNA: TGTGCCAGCAGCGGCCCGGGGCGCAGGAGCGAGCAGTACTTC; CDR3 protein: CASSGPGRRSEQYF
D gene: TRBD1; V gene: TRBV12-3/TRBV12-4; clone size: many; J gene: TRBJ2-5; CDR3 DNA: TGTGCCAGCAATTATTTACAGGGGGCCGCGGGGACCCAGTACTTC; CDR3 protein: CASNYLQGAAGTQYF
D gene: -; V gene: TRBV1; clone size: -; J gene: TRBJ1-2; CDR3 DNA: TGCACCAGCAGCCATCCCGGGGACAGGGATGGCTACACCTTC; CDR3 protein: CTSSHPGDRDGYTF
D gene: -; V gene: TRBV5-1; clone size: few; J gene: TRBJ1-2; CDR3 DNA: TGCGCCAGCAGCTTGTCGGGCCAGAACTATGGCTACACCTTC; CDR3 protein: CASSLSGQNYGYTF
D gene: TRBD2; V gene: TRBV6-1; clone size: few; J gene: TRBJ2-7; CDR3 DNA: TGTGCCAGCGTTCCTGGGACTAGCGGGTACGAGCAGTACTTC; CDR3 protein: CASVPGTSGYEQYF
D gene: -; V gene: TRBV30; clone size: -; J gene: TRBJ2-7; CDR3 DNA: TGTGCCTGGAGAACTCAGGGTCGGAACGAGCAGTACTTC; CDR3 protein: CAWRTQGRNEQYF
D gene: -; V gene: TRBV3-1; clone size: many; J gene: TRBJ2-7; CDR3 DNA: TGTGCCAGCAGCCCTTCCGGACAGAGTACGGAGCAGTACTTC; CDR3 protein: CASSPSGQSTEQYF
D gene: -; V gene: TRBV5-8; clone size: -; J gene: TRBJ2-5; CDR3 DNA: TGTGCCAGCAGCCCCAAGGACCGGGGAGAGACCCAGTACTTC; CDR3 protein: CASSPKDRGETQYF
D gene: -; V gene: TRBV25-1; clone size: many; J gene: TRBJ2-3; CDR3 DNA: TGTGCCAGCAGTGCCTCCCTGCGGGGGCTGAGCACAGATACGCAGTATTTT; CDR3 protein: CASSASLRGLSTDTQYF
D gene: -; V gene: TRBV4-1; clone size: -; J gene: TRBJ1-2; CDR3 DNA: TGCGCCAGCAGCCAGGGTGCAGGAGGGGTTTATGGCTACACCTTC; CDR3 protein: CASSQGAGGVYGYTF
D gene: -; V gene: TRBV2; clone size: few; J gene: TRBJ2-1; CDR3 DNA: TGTGCCAGCAGAGCAGGGTCCAATGAGCAGTTCTTC; CDR3 protein: CASRAGSNEQFF
D gene: TRBD2; V gene: TRBV6-1; clone size: -; J gene: TRBJ2-2; CDR3 DNA: TGTGCCAGCGGGGAGGGTTTCGGCGGGGAGCTGTTTTTT; CDR3 protein: CASGEGFGGELFF
D gene: -; V gene: TRBV21-1; clone size: -; J gene: TRBJ2-3; CDR3 DNA: TGTGCCAGCAGCTCCCGGGACCGTGCTTTT; CDR3 protein: CASSSRDRAF
D gene: -; V gene: TRBV4-1; clone size: few; J gene: TRBJ1-1; CDR3 DNA: TGCGCCAGCAGCCAAGGTCTGTTGGCAACTTTCTTT; CDR3 protein: CASSQGLLATFF
D gene: -; V gene: TRBV13; clone size: few; J gene: TRBJ2-6; CDR3 DNA: TGTGCCAGCAGGGTGGCGGGGGCCAACGTCCTGACTTTC; CDR3 protein: CASRVAGANVLTF
D gene: -; V gene: TRBV3-1; clone size: many; J gene: TRBJ1-1; CDR3 DNA: TGTGCCAGCAGCCAAGTCGGGGGGAACACTGAAGCTTTCTTT; CDR3 protein: CASSQVGGNTEAFF
D gene: TRBD1; V gene: TRBV24-1; clone size: -; J gene: TRBJ1-2; CDR3 DNA: TGTGCCACCAGGCCCGGCAAGGACAGGTCGTATGGCTACACCTTC; CDR3 protein: CATRPGKDRSYGYTF